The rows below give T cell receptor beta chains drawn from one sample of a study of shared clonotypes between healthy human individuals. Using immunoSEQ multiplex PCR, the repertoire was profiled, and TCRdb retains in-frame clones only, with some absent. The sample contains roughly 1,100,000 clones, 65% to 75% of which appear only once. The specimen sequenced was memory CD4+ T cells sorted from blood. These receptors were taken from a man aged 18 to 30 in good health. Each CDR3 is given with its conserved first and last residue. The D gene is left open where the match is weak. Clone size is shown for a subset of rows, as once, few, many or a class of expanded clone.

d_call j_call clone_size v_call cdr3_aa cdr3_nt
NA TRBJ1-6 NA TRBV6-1 CASAPQGWNSPLHF TGTGCCAGCGCACCCCAGGGTTGGAATTCACCCCTCCACTTT
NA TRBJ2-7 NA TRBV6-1 CASSPQGYAYEQYF TGTGCCAGCAGTCCGCAGGGGTATGCCTACGAGCAGTACTTC
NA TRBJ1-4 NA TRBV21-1 CASSAGPRTGSTEKLFF TGTGCCAGCAGCGCCGGCCCCCGGACAGGGTCGACAGAAAAACTGTTTTTT
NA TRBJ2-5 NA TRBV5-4 CASSIGNSPETQYF TGTGCCAGCAGCATAGGGAATTCCCCAGAGACCCAGTACTTC
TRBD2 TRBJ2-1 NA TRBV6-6 CASSSSGSGVNEQFF TGTGCCAGCAGCTCTAGCGGGAGTGGGGTCAATGAGCAGTTCTTC
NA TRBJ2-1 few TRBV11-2 CASAQDRNEQFF TGTGCCAGCGCACAAGACCGGAATGAGCAGTTCTTC
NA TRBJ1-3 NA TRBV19 CASSMLVSSGNTIYF TGTGCCAGTAGTATGCTCGTGAGCTCTGGAAACACCATATATTTT
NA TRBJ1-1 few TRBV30 CAWIGTEAFF TGTGCCTGGATCGGCACTGAAGCTTTCTTT
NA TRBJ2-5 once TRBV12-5 CASGTLGETQYF TGTGCTAGCGGGACCTTGGGGGAGACCCAGTACTTC
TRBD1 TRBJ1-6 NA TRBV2 CASRVTGTGLNSPLHF TGTGCCAGCAGAGTAACCGGGACAGGGCTAAATTCACCCCTCCACTTT
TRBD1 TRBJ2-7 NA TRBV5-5 CASSEGTGTGGYRMDF TGTGCCAGCAGCGAGGGGACCGGGACAGGGGGCTATAGGATGGACTTC
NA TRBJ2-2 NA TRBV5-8 CASSLKRGIGYQNTGELFF TGTGCCAGCAGCTTGAAAAGGGGTATAGGATACCAGAACACCGGGGAGCTGTTTTTT
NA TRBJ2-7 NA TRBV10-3 CAVRFKDEQYF TGTGCCGTTCGATTCAAGGACGAGCAGTACTTC
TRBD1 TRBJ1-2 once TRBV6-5 CATGQGHGYTF TGTGCCACCGGACAGGGCCATGGCTACACCTTC
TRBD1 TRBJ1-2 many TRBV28 CASRAALGGTAAPF TGTGCCAGCCGCGCAGCATTGGGGGGGACAGCAGCGCCCTTC
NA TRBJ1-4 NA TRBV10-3 CAISESGGNEKLFF TGTGCCATCAGTGAGTCAGGCGGGAATGAAAAACTGTTTTTT
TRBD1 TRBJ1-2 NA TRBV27 CASSPQGAYYGYTF TGTGCCAGCAGTCCGCAGGGGGCCTACTATGGCTACACCTTC
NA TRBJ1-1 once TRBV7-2 CASSFGVSEAFF TGTGCCAGCAGCTTCGGTGTTTCTGAAGCTTTCTTT
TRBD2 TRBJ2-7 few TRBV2 CASSERLASNEQYF TGTGCCAGCAGTGAAAGACTAGCGAGCAACGAGCAGTACTTC
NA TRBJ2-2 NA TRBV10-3 CAISESGDSTGELFF TGTGCCATCAGTGAGTCGGGCGATAGCACCGGGGAGCTGTTTTTT
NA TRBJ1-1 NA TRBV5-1 CASSLGDRGRPNTEAFF TGCGCCAGCAGCTTGGGGGACCGGGGCCGCCCGAACACTGAAGCTTTCTTT
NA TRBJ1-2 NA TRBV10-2 CASSPRENYGYTF TGCGCCAGCAGTCCCCGGGAAAACTATGGCTACACCTTC
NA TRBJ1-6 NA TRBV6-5 CASSSAGANSPLHF TGTGCCAGCAGTTCCGCGGGGGCGAATTCACCCCTCCACTTT
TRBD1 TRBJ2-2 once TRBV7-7 CASSRTGGSGELFF TGTGCTAGCAGCCGGACAGGGGGTAGCGGGGAGCTGTTTTTT
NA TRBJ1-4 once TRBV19 CASSMTTNEKLFF TGTGCCAGTAGTATGACAACGAATGAAAAACTGTTTTTT
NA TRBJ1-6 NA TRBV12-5 CASGAGLNSPLHF TGTGCTAGTGGAGCAGGGTTGAATTCACCCCTCCACTTT
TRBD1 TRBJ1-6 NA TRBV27 CASSLRDRNSPLHF TGTGCCAGCAGTCTCCGGGACAGGAATTCACCCCTCCACTTT
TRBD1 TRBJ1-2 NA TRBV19 CASSPYGRQGTSGANYGYTF TGTGCCAGTAGCCCTTACGGTCGACAGGGGACAAGCGGAGCTAACTATGGCTACACCTTC
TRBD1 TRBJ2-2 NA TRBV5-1 CASSWGTGAFTGELFF TGCGCCAGCAGCTGGGGGACAGGGGCCTTCACCGGGGAGCTGTTTTTT
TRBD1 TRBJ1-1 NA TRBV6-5 CASGQGGNTEAFF TGTGCCAGCGGACAGGGCGGGAACACTGAAGCTTTCTTT
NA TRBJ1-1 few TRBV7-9 CASTPGVLFGEAFF TGTGCCAGCACCCCAGGGGTCCTTTTCGGTGAAGCTTTCTTT
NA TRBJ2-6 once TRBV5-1 CASSLGDVGANVLTF TGCGCCAGCAGCTTGGGGGACGTTGGGGCCAACGTCCTGACTTTC
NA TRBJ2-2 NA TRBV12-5 CASGLGFLGTGELFF TGTGCTAGTGGGTTGGGATTTTTGGGCACCGGGGAGCTGTTTTTT
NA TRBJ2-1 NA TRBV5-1 CASSPGSPYNEQFF TGCGCCAGCAGCCCAGGGTCACCCTACAATGAGCAGTTCTTC
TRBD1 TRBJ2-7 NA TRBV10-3 CAISESGTGRLGQYF TGTGCCATCAGTGAGTCGGGGACAGGCCGCCTCGGGCAGTACTTC
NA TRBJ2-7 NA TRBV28 CASSSDQGLFGEQYF TGTGCCAGCAGTTCCGATCAGGGGTTGTTTGGGGAGCAGTACTTC
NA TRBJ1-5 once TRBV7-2 CASSFKGGSSYSNQPQHF TGTGCCAGCAGCTTCAAGGGAGGGTCATCGTATAGCAATCAGCCCCAGCATTTT